These 2 T cell receptor beta chains came from one sample sequenced in a study of CD8+ T cells in alopecia areata. The treatment: oral pan-JAK inhibitor, 5-10 mg twice daily. Reverse transcribed after extraction, RNA yielded cDNA as the sequencing template. Using immunoSEQ multiplex PCR, the repertoire was profiled, and TCRdb retains in-frame clones only, with some absent. The table includes about 150,000 clones, roughly two thirds detected once. Sequenced material: CD4+ T cells sorted from blood, taken at week 4, from a patient treated with tofacitinib. Receptors were obtained from a human donor with alopecia areata.

The rearrangement uses TRBV12-5 and TRBJ1-2; D is unresolved. Deletions cut 7 bases from V and 2 bases from J, with 5 bases between. Germline V gene lookup returns CDR1 LGHNT and CDR2 FRNRAP. CDR3 size: 11 residues. The DNA of the CDR3 is TGTGCTAGTGCGCTGAACTATGGCTACACCTTC. As protein: CASALNYGYTF.

This clone was recorded only once. The genes are TRBV5-1 and TRBJ2-5; no reliable D call. This CDR3 comprises 16 residues. Trimming pared 4 bases from V and 3 bases from J, leaving 19 bases between. From germline, CDR1 is SGHRS and CDR2 YFSETQ. This CDR3 reads CASSPKSDEGKETQYF. The CDR3 DNA reads TGCGCCAGCAGCCCTAAATCGGACGAAGGGAAAGAGACCCAGTACTTC.